Included here is one T cell receptor beta chain sequence, with context. The germline gives CDR1 LGHDT, CDR2 YNNKEL (reference sequence). The CDR3 is 15 residues long. Deletions cut 1 base from V and 9 bases from J, with 19 bases between. This specimen belongs to a study of blood T cell repertoires in COVID-19. The data were produced by immunoSEQ multiplex PCR, yet TCRdb's version contains in-frame clones alone and is incomplete. The sample holds around 230,000 clones; approximately 80% are singletons and the top ten take roughly 27%. The TCR was taken from a man aged 40-55 years with acute or convalescent COVID-19. This rearrangement joins TRBV3-1 (or the pseudogene TRBV3-2) to TRBJ2-7, with D perhaps matching TRBD1 (5 bases). The sequenced sample was peripheral blood. For the CDR3, the DNA is TGTGCCAGCAGCCAAGCCTGGGAAGACAGAAACGGGCAGTACTTC. This encodes CASSQAWEDRNGQYF.